Listed here are 10 T cell receptor beta chains from one sample, sequenced in a study of vaccination and CD4 T cells after COVID-19 (dated by TCRdb to between 2021 and 2024). To prepare the library, PCR was applied. The reads were generated on an Illumina iSeq 100. At the Johns Hopkins FTIC core, DNA from the cultured CD4+ T cells underwent TCR sequencing with the Oncomine TCR Beta short-read assay. TCRdb handled the public reads itself, with Q25 trimming in fastp and clone calling in MiXCR, and kept productive beta chains. All rows with the same CDR3 protein become a single entry with the most common DNA and genes. The sample table shows 15,000 to 25,000 distinct CDR3 sequences, and 38% are seen once. The ten largest make up 12% to 15% of the sample. Read against the paper, the sample's treatment or condition label means: roughly 10-day PBMC culture with coronavirus spike peptide pools or control peptides (ViraFEST assay).

The antigens of these receptors remain unknown. Sequenced sample: cultured CD4+ T cells from blood. These receptors all come from a human donor with COVID-19.

CDR3 residues: CASSYRSSTDTQYF. The CDR3 coding sequence is TGTGCCAGCAGTTACCGATCGAGCACAGATACGCAGTATTTT. The chain combines TRBV6-5 with TRBJ2-3; D ambiguous. Trimming cost V 2 bases and J 0 bases, with 6 bases left between them. Germline CDR1 MNHEY, CDR2 SVGAGI. The CDR3 is 14 residues long.

The J gene is TRBJ2-1, the V gene TRBV21-1; the table's D call of TRBD2 was not tested on the DNA. TRBV21-1 is deemed a pseudogene. This CDR3 is built from 15 residues. DNA of the CDR3: TGTGCCAGCAGCAAGGGACTAGCGGGGGAGGCTGAGCAGTTCTTC. This encodes CASSKGLAGEAEQFF.

The chain's CDR3 is CASSLGRAQSGRNQPQHF. The DNA for the CDR3 is TGTGCCAGCAGCTTGGGAAGGGCCCAGTCGGGACGGAATCAGCCCCAGCATTTT. The gene calls are TRBV5-8 and TRBJ1-5; D may be TRBD1 (5 bases). Per germline, CDR1 SGHTS and CDR2 YDEGEE. Trimming pared 0 bases from V and 4 bases from J, leaving 20 bases between. CDR3 length equals 18 residues.

This clonotype is a singleton in its sample. The chain carries TRBV20-1 and TRBJ1-1, with D perhaps TRBD1 (5 bases). Trimming pared 0 bases from V and 1 base from J, leaving 12 bases between. There are 15 residues in the CDR3. The germline V gene has CDR1 DFQATT and CDR2 SNEGSKA (reference sequence). CDR3 in DNA: TGCAGTGCTAGAGACCCAGGGCGGGGGAACACTGAAGCTTTCTTT. Its protein product is CSARDPGRGNTEAFF.

The V call is TRBV2, the J call TRBJ1-4; 7 bases are a match to TRBD1. The germline V gene encodes CDR1 SNHLY and CDR2 FYNNEI. This CDR3 is 12 amino acids long. J was trimmed by 7 bases and V by 7 bases; bases with no gene match: 3. CDR3 bases: TGTGCCAGCACACGGGACAGTGAAAAACTGTTTTTT. Translated: CASTRDSEKLFF.

By proportion, this clonotype is medium-sized. This chain joins TRBV6-5 and TRBJ2-3; 8 nucleotides agree with TRBD2. There are 15 residues in the CDR3. Germline V gives CDR1 MNHEY, CDR2 SVGAGI. V was clipped by 1 base and J by 1 base; unmatched bases: 1. The CDR3 DNA sequence: TGTGCCAGCAGTTACTACGGGGGGGGCACAGATACGCAGTATTTT. Amino acids: CASSYYGGGTDTQYF.

The chain has TRBV7-2 and TRBJ2-5, with D possibly being TRBD2 (7 bases). The CDR3 consists of 14 residues. Trimming removed 5 bases at V and 9 bases at J, with 19 bases between. Per germline, CDR1 SGHTA and CDR2 FQGNSA. CDR3: CASSTSGGGTAQYF. The CDR3, as DNA: TGTGCCAGCAGCACGAGTGGGGGGGGCACGGCCCAGTACTTC.

This clonotype was observed a handful of times. This chain links TRBV6-5 with TRBJ2-5; D gene ambiguous. V lost 1 base and J lost 5, with 8 bases in between. This CDR3 has 13 residues. In germline, CDR1 is MNHEY, CDR2 SVGAGI. CDR3 sequence reads: CASSYWEHETQYF. The CDR3 region has the DNA TGTGCCAGCAGTTACTGGGAACACGAGACCCAGTACTTC.

This clonotype has just a few counts. The chain combines TRBV6-1 with TRBJ2-5; tentative D call: TRBD2 (6 bases). Looked up from germline, CDR1 is MNHNS and CDR2 is SASEGT. The CDR3 consists of 14 residues. The V gene lost 6 bases and the J gene lost 5 bases, with 16 bases spanning the gap. In nucleotides, the CDR3 is TGTGCCAGCAGCCAAACCCAGGGAGGTGAGACCCAGTACTTC. Its protein is CASSQTQGGETQYF.

This clonotype has more than one count but fewer than ten. This sequence joins TRBV2 and TRBJ2-7; 8 bases are a match to TRBD1. Trimming cost V 10 bases and J 5 bases; bases outside gene matches: 10. CDR3 size: 13 residues. Germline-derived CDR1 and CDR2 are SNHLY and FYNNEI. As DNA, the CDR3 is TGTGCCACCCTCATAGACAGGGGTAACGAGCAGTACTTC. It encodes CATLIDRGNEQYF.